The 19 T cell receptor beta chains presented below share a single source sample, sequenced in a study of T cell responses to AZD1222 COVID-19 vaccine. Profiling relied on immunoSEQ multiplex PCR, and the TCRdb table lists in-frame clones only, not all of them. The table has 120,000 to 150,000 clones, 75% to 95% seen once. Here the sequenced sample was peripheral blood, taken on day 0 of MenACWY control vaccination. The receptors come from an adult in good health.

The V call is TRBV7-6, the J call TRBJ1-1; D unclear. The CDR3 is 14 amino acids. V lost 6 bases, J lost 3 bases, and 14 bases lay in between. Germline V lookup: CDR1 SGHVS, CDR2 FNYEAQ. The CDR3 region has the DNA TGTGCCAGCAGACCACCCTGGCAGGACACTGAAGCTTTCTTT. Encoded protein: CASRPPWQDTEAFF.

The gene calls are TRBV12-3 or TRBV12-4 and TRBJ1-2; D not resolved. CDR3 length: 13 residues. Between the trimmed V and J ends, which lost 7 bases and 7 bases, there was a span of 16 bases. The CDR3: CASTTPRKSGYTF. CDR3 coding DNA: TGTGCCAGCACCACTCCCAGAAAATCTGGCTACACCTTC.

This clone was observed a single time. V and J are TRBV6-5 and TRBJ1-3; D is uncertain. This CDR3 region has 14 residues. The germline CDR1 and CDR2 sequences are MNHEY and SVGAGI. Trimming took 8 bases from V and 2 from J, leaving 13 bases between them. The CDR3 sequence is CASSQAVPGNTIYF. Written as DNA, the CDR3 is TGTGCCAGCTCCCAGGCCGTTCCTGGAAACACCATATATTTT.

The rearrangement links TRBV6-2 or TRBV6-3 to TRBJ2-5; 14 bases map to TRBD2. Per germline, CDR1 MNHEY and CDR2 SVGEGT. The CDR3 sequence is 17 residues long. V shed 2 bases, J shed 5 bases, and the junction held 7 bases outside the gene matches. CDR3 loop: CASSYGGTSGSRETQYF. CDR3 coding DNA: TGTGCCAGCAGTTACGGGGGGACTAGCGGGAGTCGGGAGACCCAGTACTTC.

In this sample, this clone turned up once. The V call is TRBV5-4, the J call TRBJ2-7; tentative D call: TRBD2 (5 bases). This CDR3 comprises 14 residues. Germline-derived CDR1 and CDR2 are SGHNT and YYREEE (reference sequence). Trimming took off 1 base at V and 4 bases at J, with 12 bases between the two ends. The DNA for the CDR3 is TGTGCCAGCAGCTTGAAAAGCGGCGAATACGAGCAGTACTTC. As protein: CASSLKSGEYEQYF.

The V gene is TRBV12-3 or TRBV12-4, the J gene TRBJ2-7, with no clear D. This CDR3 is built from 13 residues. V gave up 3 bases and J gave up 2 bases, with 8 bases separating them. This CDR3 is CASSFTSTYEQYF. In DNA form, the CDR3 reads TGTGCCAGCAGTTTTACCAGTACCTACGAGCAGTACTTC.

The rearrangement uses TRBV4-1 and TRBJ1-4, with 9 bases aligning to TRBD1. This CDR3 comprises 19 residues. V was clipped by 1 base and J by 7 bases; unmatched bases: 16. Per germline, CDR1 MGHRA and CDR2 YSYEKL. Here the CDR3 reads CASSQAPGTGKNVGEKLFF. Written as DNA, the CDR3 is TGCGCCAGCAGCCAAGCCCCCGGGACAGGGAAAAACGTGGGTGAAAAACTGTTTTTT.

The CDR3 DNA sequence: TGTGCCAGCAGCTTAAGGTGGGTCAGCTTGAACACTGAAGCTTTCTTT. This translates into CASSLRWVSLNTEAFF. This rearrangement joins TRBV11-2 to TRBJ1-1; unclear D gene. The V end lost 2 bases, the J end lost 0 bases, and 13 bases lay between the germline ends. CDR3 length equals 16 residues. CDR1 is SGHAT, CDR2 FQNNGV, per germline.

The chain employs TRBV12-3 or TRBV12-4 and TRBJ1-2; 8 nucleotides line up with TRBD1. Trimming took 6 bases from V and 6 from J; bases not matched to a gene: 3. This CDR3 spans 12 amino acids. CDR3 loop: CASSRTGNGYTF. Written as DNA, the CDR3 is TGTGCCAGCAGCAGGACAGGGAATGGCTACACCTTC.

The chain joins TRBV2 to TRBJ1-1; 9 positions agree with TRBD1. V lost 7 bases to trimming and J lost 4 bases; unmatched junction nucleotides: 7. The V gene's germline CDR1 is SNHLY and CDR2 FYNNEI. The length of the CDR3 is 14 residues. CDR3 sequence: CASNRLTGGTEAFF. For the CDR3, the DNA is TGTGCCAGCAATCGTCTGACAGGGGGCACTGAAGCTTTCTTT.

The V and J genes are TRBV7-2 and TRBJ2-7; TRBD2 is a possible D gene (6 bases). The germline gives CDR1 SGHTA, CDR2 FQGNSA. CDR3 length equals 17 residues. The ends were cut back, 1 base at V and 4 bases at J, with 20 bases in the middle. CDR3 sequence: CASSLDPIARRGYEQYF. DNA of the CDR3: TGTGCCAGCAGCTTAGACCCTATAGCCCGGCGGGGATACGAGCAGTACTTC.

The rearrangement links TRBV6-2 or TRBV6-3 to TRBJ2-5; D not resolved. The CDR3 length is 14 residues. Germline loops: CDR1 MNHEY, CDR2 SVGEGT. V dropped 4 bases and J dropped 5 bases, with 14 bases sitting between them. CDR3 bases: TGTGCCAGCAGTTCGCCGCCGCCGAGGGAGACCCAGTACTTC. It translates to CASSSPPPRETQYF.

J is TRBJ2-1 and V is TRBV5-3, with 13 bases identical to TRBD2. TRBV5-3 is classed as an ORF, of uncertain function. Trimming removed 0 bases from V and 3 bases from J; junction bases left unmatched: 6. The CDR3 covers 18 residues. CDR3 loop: CARSLGTGTSGDYNEQFF. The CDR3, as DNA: TGTGCCAGAAGCTTGGGGACCGGGACTAGCGGGGACTACAATGAGCAGTTCTTC.

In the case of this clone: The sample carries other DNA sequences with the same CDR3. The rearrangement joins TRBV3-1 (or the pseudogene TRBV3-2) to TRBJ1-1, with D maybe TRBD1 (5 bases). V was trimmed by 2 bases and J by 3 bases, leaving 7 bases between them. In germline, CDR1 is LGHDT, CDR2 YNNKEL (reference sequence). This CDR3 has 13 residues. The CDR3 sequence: CASSQLGDTEAFF. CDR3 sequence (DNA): TGTGCCAGCAGCCAATTAGGGGACACTGAAGCTTTCTTT.

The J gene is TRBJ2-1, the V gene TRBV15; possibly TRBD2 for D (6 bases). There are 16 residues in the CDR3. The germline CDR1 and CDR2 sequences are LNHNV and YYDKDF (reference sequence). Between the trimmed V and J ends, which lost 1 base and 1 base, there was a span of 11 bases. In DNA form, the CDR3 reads TGTGCCACCAGCAGAGGTCTCGGGAGATCCTACAATGAGCAGTTCTTC. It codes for CATSRGLGRSYNEQFF.

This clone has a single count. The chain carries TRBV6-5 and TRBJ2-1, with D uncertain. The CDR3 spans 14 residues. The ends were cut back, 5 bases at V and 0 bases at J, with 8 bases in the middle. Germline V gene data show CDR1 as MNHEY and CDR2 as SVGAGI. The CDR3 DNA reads TGTGCCAGCAGTCCAGCGAGCTCCTACAATGAGCAGTTCTTC. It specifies CASSPASSYNEQFF.

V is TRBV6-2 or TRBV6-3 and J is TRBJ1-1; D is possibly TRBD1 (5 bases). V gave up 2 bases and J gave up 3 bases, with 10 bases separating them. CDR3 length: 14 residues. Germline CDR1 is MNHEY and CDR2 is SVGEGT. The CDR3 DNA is TGTGCCAGCAGTTACCGGCCACAGGACACTGAAGCTTTCTTT. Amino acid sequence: CASSYRPQDTEAFF.

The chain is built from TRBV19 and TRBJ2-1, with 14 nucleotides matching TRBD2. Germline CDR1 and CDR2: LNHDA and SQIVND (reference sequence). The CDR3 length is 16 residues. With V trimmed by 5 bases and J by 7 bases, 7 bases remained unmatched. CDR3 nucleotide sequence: TGTGCCAGTAGTTTCAGACTAGCGGGAGGGAGTAATGAGCAGTTCTTC. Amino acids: CASSFRLAGGSNEQFF.

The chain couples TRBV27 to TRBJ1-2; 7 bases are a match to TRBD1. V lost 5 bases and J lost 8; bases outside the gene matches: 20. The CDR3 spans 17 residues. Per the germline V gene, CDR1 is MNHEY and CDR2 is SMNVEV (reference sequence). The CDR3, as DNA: TGTGCCAGCAGTCACAAAGCCGGTGGGACAGTGTCGGTCGGCTACACCTTC. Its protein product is CASSHKAGGTVSVGYTF.